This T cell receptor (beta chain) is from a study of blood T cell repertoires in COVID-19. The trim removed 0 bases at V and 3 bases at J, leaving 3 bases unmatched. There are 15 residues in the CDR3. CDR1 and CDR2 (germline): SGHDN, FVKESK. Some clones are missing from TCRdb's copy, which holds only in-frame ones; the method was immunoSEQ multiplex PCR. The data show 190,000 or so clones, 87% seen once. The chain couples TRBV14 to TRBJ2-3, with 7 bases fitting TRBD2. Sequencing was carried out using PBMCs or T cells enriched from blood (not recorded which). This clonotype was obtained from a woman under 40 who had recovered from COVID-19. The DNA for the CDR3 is TGTGCCAGCAGCCAAGAACGGGGGGTTACAGATACGCAGTATTTT. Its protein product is CASSQERGVTDTQYF. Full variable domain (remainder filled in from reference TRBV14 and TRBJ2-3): EAGVTQFPSHSVIEKGQTVTLRCDPISGHDNLYWYRRVMGKEIKFLLHFVKESKQDESGMPNNRFLAERTGGTYSTLKVQPAELEDSGVYFCASSQERGVTDTQYFGPGTRLTVL.